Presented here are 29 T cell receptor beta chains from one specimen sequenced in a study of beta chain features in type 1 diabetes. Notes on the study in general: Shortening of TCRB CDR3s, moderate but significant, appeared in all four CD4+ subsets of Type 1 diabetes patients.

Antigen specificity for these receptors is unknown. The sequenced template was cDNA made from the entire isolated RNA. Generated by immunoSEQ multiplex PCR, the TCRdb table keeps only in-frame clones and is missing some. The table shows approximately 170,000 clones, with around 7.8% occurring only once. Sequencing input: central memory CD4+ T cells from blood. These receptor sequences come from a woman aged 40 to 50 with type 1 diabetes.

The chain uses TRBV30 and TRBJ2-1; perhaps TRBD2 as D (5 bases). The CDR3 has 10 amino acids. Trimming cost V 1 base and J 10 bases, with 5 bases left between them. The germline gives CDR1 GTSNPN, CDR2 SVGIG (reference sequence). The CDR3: CAWSGGEQFF. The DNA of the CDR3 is TGTGCCTGGAGTGGCGGGGAGCAGTTCTTC.

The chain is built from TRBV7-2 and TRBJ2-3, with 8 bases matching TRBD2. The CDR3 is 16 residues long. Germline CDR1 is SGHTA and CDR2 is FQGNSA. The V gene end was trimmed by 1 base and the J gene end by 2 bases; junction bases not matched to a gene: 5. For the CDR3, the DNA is TGTGCCAGCAGCTTAGGGCTAGCGGGCCTCACAGATACGCAGTATTTT. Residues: CASSLGLAGLTDTQYF.

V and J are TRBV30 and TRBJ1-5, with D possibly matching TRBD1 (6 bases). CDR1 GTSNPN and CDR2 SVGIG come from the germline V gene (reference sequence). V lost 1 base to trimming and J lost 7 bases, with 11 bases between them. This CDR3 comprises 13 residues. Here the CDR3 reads CAWSEAQGQPQHF. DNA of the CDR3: TGTGCCTGGAGTGAAGCTCAGGGGCAGCCCCAGCATTTT.

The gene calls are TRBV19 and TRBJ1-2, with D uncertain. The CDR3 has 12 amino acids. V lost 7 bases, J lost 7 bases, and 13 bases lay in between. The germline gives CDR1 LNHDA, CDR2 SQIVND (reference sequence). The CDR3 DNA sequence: TGTGCCAGTACTCCGAGGAAAGGTGGCTACACCTTC. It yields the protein CASTPRKGGYTF.

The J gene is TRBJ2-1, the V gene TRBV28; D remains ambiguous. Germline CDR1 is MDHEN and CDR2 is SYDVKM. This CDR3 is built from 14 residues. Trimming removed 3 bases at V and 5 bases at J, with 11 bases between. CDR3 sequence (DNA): TGTGCCAGCAGTTTCCAGAGAGGAAACAATGAGCAGTTCTTC. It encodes CASSFQRGNNEQFF.

The CDR3 DNA reads as TGTGCCAGCTCACCCCGGACAGAGCTCAAGGGCGAGCAGTACTTC. Translation gives CASSPRTELKGEQYF. The J gene is TRBJ2-7, the V gene TRBV18; possibly TRBD1 for D (6 bases). The germline gives CDR1 KGHSH, CDR2 LQKENI. V lost 3 bases and J 6 bases, leaving 18 bases between the germline ends. There are 15 residues in the CDR3.

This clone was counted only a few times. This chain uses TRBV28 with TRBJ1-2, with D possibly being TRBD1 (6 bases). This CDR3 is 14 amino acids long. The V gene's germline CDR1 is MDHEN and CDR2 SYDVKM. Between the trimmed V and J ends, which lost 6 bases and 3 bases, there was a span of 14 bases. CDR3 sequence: CASSPYREHYGYTF. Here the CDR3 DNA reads TGTGCCAGCAGCCCTTACAGGGAACACTATGGCTACACCTTC.

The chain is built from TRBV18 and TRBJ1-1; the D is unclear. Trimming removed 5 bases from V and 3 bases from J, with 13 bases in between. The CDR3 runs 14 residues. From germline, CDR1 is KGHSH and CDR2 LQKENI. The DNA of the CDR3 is TGTGCCAGCTCAAGGATCACGCGGGACACTGAAGCTTTCTTT. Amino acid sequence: CASSRITRDTEAFF.

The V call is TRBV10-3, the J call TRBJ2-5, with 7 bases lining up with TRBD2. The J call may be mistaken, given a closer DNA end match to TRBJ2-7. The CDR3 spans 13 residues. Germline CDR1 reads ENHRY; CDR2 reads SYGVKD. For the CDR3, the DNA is TGTGCCACCCTAAGGGCGGGGGACTACGAGCAGTACTTC. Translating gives CATLRAGDYEQYF.

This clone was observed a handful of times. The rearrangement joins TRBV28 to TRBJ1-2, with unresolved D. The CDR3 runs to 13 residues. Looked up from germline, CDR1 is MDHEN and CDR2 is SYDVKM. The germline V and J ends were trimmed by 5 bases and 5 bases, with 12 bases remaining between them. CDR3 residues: CASSPPVEYGYTF. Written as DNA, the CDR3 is TGTGCCAGCAGTCCCCCGGTTGAGTATGGCTACACCTTC.

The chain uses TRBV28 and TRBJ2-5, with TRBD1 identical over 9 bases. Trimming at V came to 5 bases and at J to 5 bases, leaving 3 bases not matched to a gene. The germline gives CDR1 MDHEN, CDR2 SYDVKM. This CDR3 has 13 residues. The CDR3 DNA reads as TGTGCCAGCAGTGATGGACAGGGGGAGACCCAGTACTTC. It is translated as CASSDGQGETQYF.

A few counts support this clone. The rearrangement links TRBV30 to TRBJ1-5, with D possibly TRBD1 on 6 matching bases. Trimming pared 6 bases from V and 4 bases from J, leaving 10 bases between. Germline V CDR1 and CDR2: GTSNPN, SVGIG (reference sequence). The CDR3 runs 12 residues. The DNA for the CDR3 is TGTGCCTGCCGGCAGGGGAATCAGCCCCAGCATTTT. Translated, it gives CACRQGNQPQHF.

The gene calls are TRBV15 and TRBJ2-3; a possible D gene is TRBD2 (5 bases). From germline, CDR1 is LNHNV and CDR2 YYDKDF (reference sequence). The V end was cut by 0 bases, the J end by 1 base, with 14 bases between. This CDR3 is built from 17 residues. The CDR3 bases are TGTGCCACCAGCAGAGATGCAGGACCCGGGGGCACAGATACGCAGTATTTT. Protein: CATSRDAGPGGTDTQYF.

The CDR3 nucleotides are TGCAGCGCCCAGGGGAGCACTGAAGCTTTCTTT. Translating it yields CSAQGSTEAFF. This chain joins TRBV29-1 and TRBJ1-1; the D gene is possibly TRBD1 (6 bases). There are 11 residues in the CDR3. V shed 7 bases and J shed 4 bases, with 10 bases lying between them. Germline V lookup: CDR1 SQVTM, CDR2 ANQGSEA.

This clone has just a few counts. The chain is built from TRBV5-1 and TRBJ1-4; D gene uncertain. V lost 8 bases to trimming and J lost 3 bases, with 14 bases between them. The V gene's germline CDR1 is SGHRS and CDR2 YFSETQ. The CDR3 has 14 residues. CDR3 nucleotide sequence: TGCGCCAGTCGTCAACCCGGGGCTAATGAAAAACTGTTTTTT. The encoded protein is CASRQPGANEKLFF.

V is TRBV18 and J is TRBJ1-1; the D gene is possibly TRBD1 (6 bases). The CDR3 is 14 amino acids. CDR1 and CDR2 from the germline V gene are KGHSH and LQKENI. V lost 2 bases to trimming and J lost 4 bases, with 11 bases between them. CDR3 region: CASSPMGASTEAFF. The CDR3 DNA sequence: TGTGCCAGCTCACCAATGGGGGCAAGCACTGAAGCTTTCTTT.

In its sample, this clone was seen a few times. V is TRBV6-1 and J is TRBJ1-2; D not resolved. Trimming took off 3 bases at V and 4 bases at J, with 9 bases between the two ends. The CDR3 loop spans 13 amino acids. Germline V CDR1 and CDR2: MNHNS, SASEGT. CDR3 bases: TGTGCCAGCAGTGACGCCGCAGGCTATGGCTACACCTTC. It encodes CASSDAAGYGYTF.

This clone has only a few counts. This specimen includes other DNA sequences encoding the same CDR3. As DNA, the CDR3 is TGTGCCAGCAGCTTAGGACTAGCGGCTTACAATGAGCAGTTCTTC. This gives the protein CASSLGLAAYNEQFF. The chain links TRBV11-2 to TRBJ2-1, with 9 bases identical to TRBD2. The trim removed 1 base at V and 4 bases at J, leaving 2 bases unmatched. The CDR3 length is 15 residues. Germline V gene sequence: CDR1 SGHAT, CDR2 FQNNGV.

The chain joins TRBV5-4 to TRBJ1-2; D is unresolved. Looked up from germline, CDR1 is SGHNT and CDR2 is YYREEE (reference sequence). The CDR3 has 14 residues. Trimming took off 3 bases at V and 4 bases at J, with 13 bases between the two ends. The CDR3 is CASSSISALYGYTF. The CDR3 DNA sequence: TGTGCCAGCAGCTCCATCAGCGCGCTCTATGGCTACACCTTC.

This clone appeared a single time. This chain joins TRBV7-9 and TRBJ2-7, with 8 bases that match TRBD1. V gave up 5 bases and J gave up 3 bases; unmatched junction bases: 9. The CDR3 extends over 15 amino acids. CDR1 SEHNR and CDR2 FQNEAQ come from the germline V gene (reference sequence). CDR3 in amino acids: CASSLRRDRLYEQYF. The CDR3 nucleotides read TGTGCCAGCAGCCTCAGGAGGGACAGGCTCTACGAGCAGTACTTC.

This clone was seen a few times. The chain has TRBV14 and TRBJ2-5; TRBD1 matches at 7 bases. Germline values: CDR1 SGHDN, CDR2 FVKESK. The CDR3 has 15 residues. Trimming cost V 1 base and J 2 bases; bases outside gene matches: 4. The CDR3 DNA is TGTGCCAGCAGCCAAGGGGACAGCTCTCAAGAGACCCAGTACTTC. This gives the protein CASSQGDSSQETQYF.

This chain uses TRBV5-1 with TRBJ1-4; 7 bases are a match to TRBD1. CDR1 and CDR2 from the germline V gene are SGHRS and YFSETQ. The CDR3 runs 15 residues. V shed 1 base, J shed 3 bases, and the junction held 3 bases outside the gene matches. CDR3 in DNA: TGCGCCAGCAGCTTGTCCCAGGGGGCTAATGAAAAACTGTTTTTT. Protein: CASSLSQGANEKLFF. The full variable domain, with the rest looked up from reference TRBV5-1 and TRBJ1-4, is KAGVTQTPRYLIKTRGQQVTLSCSPISGHRSVSWYQQTPGQGLQFLFEYFSETQRNKGNFPGRFSGRQFSNSRSEMNVSTLELGDSALYLCASSLSQGANEKLFFGSGTQLSVL.

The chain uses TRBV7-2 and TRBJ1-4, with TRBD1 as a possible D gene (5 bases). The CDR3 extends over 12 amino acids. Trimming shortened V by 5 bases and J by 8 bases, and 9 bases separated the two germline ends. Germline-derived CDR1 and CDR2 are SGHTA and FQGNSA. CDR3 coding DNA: TGTGCCAGCAGCGGACAACGCGAAAAACTGTTTTTT. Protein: CASSGQREKLFF. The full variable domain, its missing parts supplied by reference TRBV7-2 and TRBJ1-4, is GAGVSQSPSNKVTEKGKDVELRCDPISGHTALYWYRQSLGQGLEFLIYFQGNSAPDKSGLPSDRFSAERTGGSVSTLTIQRTQQEDSAVYLCASSGQREKLFFGSGTQLSVL.

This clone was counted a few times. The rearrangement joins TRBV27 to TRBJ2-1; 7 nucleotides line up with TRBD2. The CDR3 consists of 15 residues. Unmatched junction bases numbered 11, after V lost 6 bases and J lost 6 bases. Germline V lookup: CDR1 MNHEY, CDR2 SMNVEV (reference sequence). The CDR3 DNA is TGTGCCAGCAGCCGAATGGGGACTACCCTCAATGAGCAGTTCTTC. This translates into CASSRMGTTLNEQFF.

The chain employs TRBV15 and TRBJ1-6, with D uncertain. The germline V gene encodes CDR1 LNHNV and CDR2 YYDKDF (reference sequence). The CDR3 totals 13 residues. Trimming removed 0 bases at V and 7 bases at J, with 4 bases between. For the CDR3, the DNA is TGTGCCACCAGCAGAGAACAAAATTCACCCCTCCACTTT. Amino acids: CATSREQNSPLHF.

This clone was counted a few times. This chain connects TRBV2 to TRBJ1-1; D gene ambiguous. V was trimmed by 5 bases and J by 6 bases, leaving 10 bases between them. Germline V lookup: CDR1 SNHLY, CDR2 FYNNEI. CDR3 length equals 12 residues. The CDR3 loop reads CASSREVPEAFF. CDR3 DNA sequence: TGTGCCAGCAGTAGAGAGGTCCCTGAAGCTTTCTTT.

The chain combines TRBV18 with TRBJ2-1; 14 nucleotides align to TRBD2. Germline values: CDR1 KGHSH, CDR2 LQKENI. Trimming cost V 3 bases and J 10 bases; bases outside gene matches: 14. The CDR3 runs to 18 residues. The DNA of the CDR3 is TGTGCCAGCTCACCGTTTGAAGGGACTAGCGGGGGCTCAACGGAGCAGTTCTTC. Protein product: CASSPFEGTSGGSTEQFF.

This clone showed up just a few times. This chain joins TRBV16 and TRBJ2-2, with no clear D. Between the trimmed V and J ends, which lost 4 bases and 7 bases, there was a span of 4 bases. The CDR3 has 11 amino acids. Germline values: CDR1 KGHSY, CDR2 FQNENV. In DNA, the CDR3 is TGTGCCAGCAGCCCGCGCGGGGAGCTGTTTTTT. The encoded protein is CASSPRGELFF.

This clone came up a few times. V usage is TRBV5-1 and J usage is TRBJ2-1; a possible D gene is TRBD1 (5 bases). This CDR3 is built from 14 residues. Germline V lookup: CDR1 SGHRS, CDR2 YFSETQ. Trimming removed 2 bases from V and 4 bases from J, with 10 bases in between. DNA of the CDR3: TGCGCCAGCAGCTTTCGCAGGGCTTACAATGAGCAGTTCTTC. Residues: CASSFRRAYNEQFF.